Here is one T cell receptor (beta chain) with its context. This clonotype was detected many times. Its antigen is currently not known. Per-base qualities were not stored, and no clone one base away is much larger. CDR1 SGHAT and CDR2 FQNNGV are derived from the germline V gene. The CDR3, cysteine through phenylalanine, is 14 amino acids long. Just CDR3 DNA is preserved here, 42 bases in frame from base 1. The V and J ends are trimmed by 1 base and 4 bases, leaving 7 bases between them. The data originate from a study of Graves' ophthalmopathy and Graves' hyperthyroidism (dated by TCRdb to the late 2010s). A note on the overall study: Peripheral blood was collected at initial diagnosis, before any treatment. In total, 135 blood samples were TCR-sequenced: 40 to 45 ophthalmopathy, 75 hyperthyroidism and approximately 17 hyperthyroidism-to-ophthalmopathy patients. To explore V-J signatures that separate ophthalmopathy from hyperthyroidism, a discovery set of around 97 patients was enrolled, consisting of about 45 with ophthalmopathy and around 60 with stable hyperthyroidism. Once sampling was done, hyperthyroidism patients were given methimazole at a starting dose of 30 mg daily, while ophthalmopathy patients were given high-dose intravenous methylprednisolone. An independent validation cohort was composed of 18 to 20 hyperthyroidism patients and 17 patients who later progressed from hyperthyroidism to ophthalmopathy. In about 6 hyperthyroidism patients, T-cell repertoires of thyroid tissue and blood were compared. To tell Graves' ophthalmopathy apart from Graves' hyperthyroidism, and to predict which patients would progress to ophthalmopathy, the study relied on TCR beta repertoire signatures. General conclusions and limits of the study: In validation, the model predicted ophthalmopathy progression with 70.59% sensitivity and 72.22% specificity; approximately 12 predicted patients were CT-confirmed with GO in a median of approximately 6.2 months. Sample size was not statistically predetermined, and group allocation was not concealed from the investigators. Among expanded thyroid clonotypes with frequency above 0.001, most also showed up in blood, which suggests that blood repertoires may reflect the thyroid immune response. The 13-signature model separated ophthalmopathy from stable hyperthyroidism with approximately 90% sensitivity and about 84% specificity in cross-validation, and 80%/75% in the test set.

For repertoire sequencing, the TCR beta CDR3 regions were amplified from RNA transcripts. The first round was an RT-PCR using HTBI primers with the Qiagen OneStep RT-PCR kit, and this first round was followed by a second-round multiplex PCR, then size selection and purification. Libraries were sequenced paired-end with 100 bp reads on an Illumina HiSeq2000. As for the authors' bioinformatics: SOAPnuke was used to process the reads, removing any read that contained adapters or uncalled bases, had a mean Phred below 15, or lacked an exact match to the constant primer or identifier. COPE v1.2.5 was used to merge the high-quality paired reads. Unique nucleotide sequences were defined as clonotypes and aligned to IMGT TRB V, D and J references using MiTCR v1.1. The analysis was limited to V-J combinations with a frequency above 0.0001, which together covered 99.2% of repertoires. For each V-J combination, a TCR clonal expansion and chaos score was defined as F50 clonal expansion divided by the chaos observed in the TCRdist matrix. Features were reduced by Welch's t-statistics and random forest to approximately 13 V-J combinations, which fed a naive Bayes classifier. Thyroid-blood repertoire similarity was quantified with the Morisita-Horn index. TCRdb trimmed the raw reads at Q25, called clones with MiXCR and kept productive beta chains. For every CDR3 protein sequence, its rows merge into one entry that carries the most common genes and DNA. The V and J calls and clone size come from TCRdb's table, not from the authors' own analysis. The sample includes 300,000 to 400,000 distinct CDR3 sequences, with about a sixth observed a single time. About 12% of the sample rests with the top ten.

Ophthalmopathy patients were characterized by moderately to severely active disease, a Clinical Activity Score of at least 3, a NOSPECS grade of at least 4, and a disease duration under 3 months. Patients with other autoimmune diseases, uncontrolled infections, pregnancy or lactation were excluded from the study. Clinical symptoms, serum thyroxine, TRAb, thyroid ultrasound and orbital computed tomography were used for diagnosis. PBMCs were isolated from about 9.1 ml of fresh peripheral blood by Ficoll-Paque density gradient centrifugation. Total RNA was extracted with Trizol reagent and quality-checked on an Agilent 2100 Bioanalyzer.

The rearrangement combines TRBV11-2 with TRBJ2-2; a confident D gene designation cannot be given. The sample comprised peripheral blood. The sequence came from an adult man with Graves' ophthalmopathy. The nucleotide sequence is given as TGTGCCAGCAGCTTAGTACCGAGCACCGGGGAGCTGTTTTTT. It translates to CASSLVPSTGELFF.